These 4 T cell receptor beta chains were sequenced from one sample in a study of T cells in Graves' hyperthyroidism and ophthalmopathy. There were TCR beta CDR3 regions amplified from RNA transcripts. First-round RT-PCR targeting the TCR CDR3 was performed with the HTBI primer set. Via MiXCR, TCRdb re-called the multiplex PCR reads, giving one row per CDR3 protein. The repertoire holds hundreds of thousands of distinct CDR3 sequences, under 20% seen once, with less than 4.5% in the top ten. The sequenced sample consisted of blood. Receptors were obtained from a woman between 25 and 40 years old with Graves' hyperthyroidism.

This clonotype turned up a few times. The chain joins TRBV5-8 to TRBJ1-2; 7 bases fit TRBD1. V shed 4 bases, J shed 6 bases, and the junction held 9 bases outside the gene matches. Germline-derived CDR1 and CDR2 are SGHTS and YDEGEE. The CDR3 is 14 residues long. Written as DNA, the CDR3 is TGTGCCAGCAGCATAATGTTCACAGGGGATGGCTACACCTTC. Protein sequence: CASSIMFTGDGYTF. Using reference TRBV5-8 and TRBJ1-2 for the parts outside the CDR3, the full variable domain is EAGVTQSPTHLIKTRGQQATLRCSPISGHTSVYWYQQALGLGLQFLLWYDEGEERNRGNFPPRFSGRQFPNYSSELNVNALELEDSALYLCASSIMFTGDGYTFGSGTRLTVV.

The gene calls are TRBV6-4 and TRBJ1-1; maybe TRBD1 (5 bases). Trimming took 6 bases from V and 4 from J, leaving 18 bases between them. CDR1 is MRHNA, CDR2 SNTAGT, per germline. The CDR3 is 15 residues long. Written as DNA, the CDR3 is TGTGCCAGCAGCGATGGGGCGATTAAAACCACTGAAGCTTTCTTT. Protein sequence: CASSDGAIKTTEAFF.

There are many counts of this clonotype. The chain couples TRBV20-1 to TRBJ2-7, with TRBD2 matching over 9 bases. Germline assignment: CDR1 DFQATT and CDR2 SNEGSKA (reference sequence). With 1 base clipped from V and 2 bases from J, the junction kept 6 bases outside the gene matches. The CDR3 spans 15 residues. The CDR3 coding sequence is TGCAGTGCTAGAGGCGTTAGCGGGAGCACCTACGAGCAGTACTTC. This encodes CSARGVSGSTYEQYF.

Here the CDR3 reads CASTPMGGSSGANVLTF. In nucleotides, the CDR3 is TGTGCCAGCACTCCTATGGGGGGGAGCTCTGGGGCCAACGTCCTGACTTTC. This rearrangement joins TRBV6-1 to TRBJ2-6; 7 bases are a match to TRBD2. J lost 0 bases, V lost 7 bases, and 9 bases had no gene match. This CDR3 comprises 17 residues. Germline lookup yields CDR1 MNHNS and CDR2 SASEGT.